Presented here are 30 T cell receptor beta chains from one specimen sequenced in a study of vaccination effects on CD4 cells after COVID-19. This table comes from immunoSEQ multiplex PCR, and its TCRdb copy is limited to in-frame clones, with some not included. The sample shows roughly 32,000 clones, 65% to 75% of them seen only once. Under the ViraFEST assay, PBMC were stimulated with viral peptide pools so that antigen-specific CD4+ T cells expanded. Sequencing was performed afterwards. The culture ran for 9 to 11 days, and then CD4+ T cells were isolated. Each participant was administered two doses of either the BNT162b2 or the mRNA-1273 vaccine. No antigen has been assigned to these receptors. The sample in question was CD4+ T cells from PBMCs cultured with HCoV-229E spike peptides, obtained after COVID-19 vaccination. These receptors were obtained from a human donor who received a COVID-19 vaccine.

The chain joins TRBV5-1 to TRBJ2-2; no clear D gene. The germline V and J ends were trimmed by 4 bases and 0 bases, with 10 bases remaining between them. In germline, CDR1 is SGHRS, CDR2 YFSETQ. This CDR3 is 15 amino acids long. CDR3 loop: CASSPGQANTGELFF. Written as DNA, the CDR3 is TGCGCCAGCAGCCCCGGGCAGGCGAACACCGGGGAGCTGTTTTTT.

This clone is a singleton in its sample. The genes are TRBV5-1 and TRBJ2-1; 13 bases align to TRBD2. J was trimmed by 3 bases and V by 0 bases; bases with no gene match: 6. The V gene's germline CDR1 is SGHRS and CDR2 YFSETQ. CDR3 size: 18 residues. Here the CDR3 DNA reads TGCGCCAGCAGCTTGGGGGCACTAGCGGGGGGGGACTACAATGAGCAGTTCTTC. It yields the protein CASSLGALAGGDYNEQFF. Based on the CDR3 plus reference TRBV5-1 and TRBJ2-1, the full variable domain is KAGVTQTPRYLIKTRGQQVTLSCSPISGHRSVSWYQQTPGQGLQFLFEYFSETQRNKGNFPGRFSGRQFSNSRSEMNVSTLELGDSALYLCASSLGALAGGDYNEQFFGPGTRLTVL.

The rearrangement joins TRBV7-9 to TRBJ1-4; D unresolved. CDR3 length equals 14 residues. The V gene's germline CDR1 is SEHNR and CDR2 FQNEAQ (reference sequence). Trimming took 2 bases from V and 7 from J, leaving 11 bases between them. CDR3 in amino acids: CASSLLDGVEKLFF. DNA of the CDR3: TGTGCCAGCAGCTTATTGGACGGAGTTGAAAAACTGTTTTTT.

The J gene is TRBJ2-1, the V gene TRBV5-1, with 9 bases aligning to TRBD2. V dropped 4 bases and J dropped 6; count of bases not matched to a gene: 11. Germline V gene data show CDR1 as SGHRS and CDR2 as YFSETQ. The CDR3 length is 16 residues. CDR3 residues: CASSLGGSGGLNEQFF. CDR3 in DNA: TGCGCCAGCAGCCTGGGGGGTAGCGGGGGACTCAATGAGCAGTTCTTC.

The chain joins TRBV5-5 to TRBJ1-4, with 8 bases fitting TRBD1. V shed 1 base and J 7 bases; nucleotides not matched to a gene: 12. The CDR3 runs 17 residues. Germline CDR1 SGHKS, CDR2 YYEKEE (reference sequence). The CDR3 nucleotides read TGTGCCAGCAGCTTGTATGGACAGGGCTTTTCTGGTGAAAAACTGTTTTTT. This translates into CASSLYGQGFSGEKLFF. The full variable domain, its missing parts supplied by reference TRBV5-5 and TRBJ1-4, is DAGVTQSPTHLIKTRGQQVTLRCSPISGHKSVSWYQQVLGQGPQFIFQYYEKEERGRGNFPDRFSARQFPNYSSELNVNALLLGDSALYLCASSLYGQGFSGEKLFFGSGTQLSVL.

This clone has a single count. This chain links TRBV10-1 with TRBJ2-1, with D possibly TRBD1 on 6 matching bases. CDR3 length: 15 amino acids. Per germline, CDR1 WNHNN and CDR2 SYGVQD (reference sequence). The V end lost 0 bases, the J end lost 6 bases, and 12 bases lay between the germline ends. The CDR3 nucleotides are TGCGCCAGCAGTGAGTCGGGGGCGTCCGGCAATGAGCAGTTCTTC. This gives the protein CASSESGASGNEQFF.

The CDR3 reads CATSDPGTGEKLFF. The CDR3 DNA sequence: TGTGCCACCAGTGACCCCGGGACAGGCGAAAAACTGTTTTTT. The gene calls are TRBV24-1 and TRBJ1-4, with 8 bases aligning to TRBD1. Per germline, CDR1 KGHDR and CDR2 SFDVKD. J lost 8 bases, V lost 4 bases, and 5 bases had no gene match. The CDR3 runs 14 residues.

This clone was seen only once. The chain recombines TRBV5-1 with TRBJ2-7; the D gene is possibly TRBD2 (5 bases). The V end was cut by 0 bases, the J end by 2 bases, with 18 bases between. The CDR3 loop spans 17 amino acids. Germline V gene sequence: CDR1 SGHRS, CDR2 YFSETQ. The CDR3 DNA reads as TGCGCCAGCAGCTTGGACTACGGAGGAAAACCCACCTACGAGCAGTACTTC. Translated: CASSLDYGGKPTYEQYF.

The rearrangement links TRBV10-2 to TRBJ1-1; 7 nucleotides line up with TRBD1. This CDR3 region has 13 residues. The V segment lost 8 bases and the J segment 3 bases; nucleotides outside the gene matches: 6. The germline CDR1 and CDR2 sequences are WSHSY and SAAADI. The CDR3 DNA is TGCGCCAGCTCTACGGACAGGTACACTGAAGCTTTCTTT. Amino acid sequence: CASSTDRYTEAFF.

The genes are TRBV19 and TRBJ1-4; D gene unclear. The length of the CDR3 is 13 residues. The V end lost 4 bases, the J end lost 8 bases, and 11 bases lay between the germline ends. Germline CDR1 and CDR2: LNHDA and SQIVND (reference sequence). DNA of the CDR3: TGTGCCAGTAGTACCGAACCGCGGGAAAAACTGTTTTTT. It translates to CASSTEPREKLFF.

This clone appeared a single time. The V call is TRBV5-6, the J call TRBJ1-5; 7 bases line up with TRBD1. After removal of 3 bases from V and 1 base from J, the junction contained 4 bases not matched to a gene. Germline V lookup: CDR1 SGHDT, CDR2 YYEEEE. The length of the CDR3 is 15 residues. The CDR3 region has the DNA TGTGCCAGCAGCTACAGGGGAACAAGCAATCAGCCCCAGCATTTT. Its protein is CASSYRGTSNQPQHF.

The chain links TRBV6-1 to TRBJ1-3, with D possibly matching TRBD1 (5 bases). Germline V gives CDR1 MNHNS, CDR2 SASEGT. The CDR3 sequence is 15 residues long. V shed 1 base and J shed 3 bases, with 10 bases lying between them. This CDR3 reads CASSEGQGDGNTIYF. CDR3 in DNA: TGTGCCAGCAGTGAAGGTCAAGGGGATGGAAACACCATATATTTT.

Details on this clone: Germline and junction disagree at one end, which may indicate a read error. The V call is TRBV6-2 or TRBV6-3, the J call TRBJ1-4, with D tentatively TRBD1 (6 bases). CDR3 length: 18 residues. The V gene's germline CDR1 is MNHEY and CDR2 SVGEGT. The chain's CDR3 is CASRYSGTSIPTNEKLFF. The CDR3 DNA is TGTGCCAGCAGATACTCCGGGACAAGCATCCCAACTAATGAAAAACTGTTTTTT.

The chain joins TRBV10-3 to TRBJ2-5; tentative D call: TRBD1 (5 bases). V was trimmed by 7 bases and J by 4 bases, leaving 10 bases between them. Germline V gives CDR1 ENHRY, CDR2 SYGVKD. The CDR3 extends over 12 amino acids. The DNA of the CDR3 is TGTGCCATCAAGGACACCCGAGAGACCCAGTACTTC. Its translation: CAIKDTRETQYF.

The chain's CDR3 is CASSLEKGGGNYEQYF. The CDR3 region has the DNA TGTGCCAGCAGCTTAGAGAAGGGGGGAGGAAACTACGAGCAGTACTTC. V usage is TRBV11-3 and J usage is TRBJ2-7, with D perhaps being TRBD1 or TRBD2 (6 bases each). V was shortened by 0 bases and J by 3 bases, with 15 bases between the two germline ends. Germline V gene lookup returns CDR1 SGHNT and CDR2 YENEEA. This CDR3 contains 16 residues.

For the CDR3, the DNA is TGTGCCAGCAGCTCAGGACAGGGGATAGCCAATGAGCAGTTCTTC. Its translation is CASSSGQGIANEQFF. The chain links TRBV11-3 to TRBJ2-1, with 9 bases fitting TRBD1. The CDR3 loop spans 15 amino acids. In germline, CDR1 is SGHNT, CDR2 YENEEA. With 4 bases clipped from V and 6 bases from J, the junction kept 7 bases outside the gene matches.

The V call is TRBV10-3, the J call TRBJ2-3, with a tentative D call TRBD2 (6 bases). Germline V gives CDR1 ENHRY, CDR2 SYGVKD. The CDR3 consists of 17 residues. V gave up 0 bases and J gave up 4 bases, with 17 bases separating them. The CDR3: CAISESRGGVGADTQYF. Written as DNA, the CDR3 is TGTGCCATCAGTGAGTCGAGAGGCGGGGTGGGAGCAGATACGCAGTATTTT.

This chain connects TRBV6-5 to TRBJ1-1; a possible D gene is TRBD1 (6 bases). V shed 5 bases and J shed 0 bases, with 10 bases lying between them. Germline loops: CDR1 MNHEY, CDR2 SVGAGI. There are 14 residues in the CDR3. The CDR3 bases are TGTGCCAGCAGTCCGGGGGGCATGAACACTGAAGCTTTCTTT. Translation gives CASSPGGMNTEAFF.

This clone was seen a handful of times. This chain joins TRBV27 and TRBJ1-5; D might be TRBD1 (6 bases). Trimming took 2 bases from V and 7 from J, leaving 12 bases between them. Germline V gene lookup returns CDR1 MNHEY and CDR2 SMNVEV (reference sequence). This CDR3 contains 14 residues. The CDR3 loop is CASSLAGAGQPQHF. The CDR3 DNA is TGTGCCAGCAGTTTAGCAGGGGCCGGGCAGCCCCAGCATTTT.

The CDR3 nucleotides are TGTGCCAGCAGCTTCGGGCGTTCTTTAGCAGGGGAGCTGTTTTTT. This gives the protein CASSFGRSLAGELFF. V usage is TRBV7-8 and J usage is TRBJ2-2; D gene ambiguous. V lost 3 bases and J 8 bases, leaving 16 bases between the germline ends. Germline assignment: CDR1 SGHVS and CDR2 FQNEAQ. The CDR3 length is 15 residues. Looking up the rest from reference TRBV7-8 and TRBJ2-2 gives the full variable domain: GAGVSQSPRYKVAKRGQDVALRCDPISGHVSLFWYQQALGQGPEFLTYFQNEAQLDKSGLPSDRFFAERPEGSVSTLKIQRTQQEDSAVYLCASSFGRSLAGELFFGEGSRLTVL.

This clone was recorded only once. The rearrangement joins TRBV7-9 to TRBJ1-6; D perhaps matches TRBD1 (6 bases). Trimming removed 10 bases from V and 8 bases from J, with 18 bases in between. Germline V gene sequence: CDR1 SEHNR, CDR2 FQNEAQ (reference sequence). The CDR3 totals 14 residues. Here the CDR3 DNA reads TGTGCCAACGAGACAGGAGAGAATGATTCACCCCTCCACTTT. Residues: CANETGENDSPLHF. Complete variable domain (other parts from reference TRBV7-9 and TRBJ1-6): DTGVSQNPRHKITKRGQNVTFRCDPISEHNRLYWYRQTLGQGPEFLTYFQNEAQLEKSRLLSDRFSAERPKGSFSTLEIQRTEQGDSAMYLCANETGENDSPLHFGNGTRLTVT.

CDR3 sequence: CASSSAVYEQYF. The DNA of the CDR3 is TGTGCCAGCAGCTCAGCGGTCTACGAGCAGTACTTC. V and J are TRBV3-1 (or the pseudogene TRBV3-2) and TRBJ2-7; maybe TRBD2 (5 bases). Germline CDR1 LGHDT, CDR2 YNNKEL (reference sequence). V was trimmed by 5 bases and J by 3 bases, leaving 8 bases between them. The CDR3 runs to 12 residues.

V and J are TRBV10-3 and TRBJ2-2; 13 nucleotides line up with TRBD2. After removal of 6 bases from V and 0 bases from J, the junction contained 7 bases not matched to a gene. The length of the CDR3 is 18 residues. Germline CDR1 reads ENHRY; CDR2 reads SYGVKD. The CDR3 nucleotides are TGTGCCATCAGGGCCGGGACTAGCGGGACTACGAACACCGGGGAGCTGTTTTTT. The encoded protein is CAIRAGTSGTTNTGELFF.

This clone came up a few times. The V and J genes are TRBV18 and TRBJ1-5; 7 nucleotides match TRBD1. This CDR3 is built from 16 residues. The ends lost 3 bases at V and 7 bases at J; junction bases unmatched: 12. CDR1 is KGHSH and CDR2 is LQKENI in the germline V gene. In nucleotides, the CDR3 is TGTGCCAGCTCACCTATTCCCGGGACAGAGGGACAGCCCCAGCATTTT. It encodes CASSPIPGTEGQPQHF.

This clone showed up just once. This specimen includes other DNA sequences encoding the same CDR3. The chain carries TRBV5-1 and TRBJ2-7; no definite D call. Germline V gene lookup returns CDR1 SGHRS and CDR2 YFSETQ. CDR3 length: 14 residues. Trimming shortened V by 6 bases and J by 1 base, and 14 bases separated the two germline ends. The DNA of the CDR3 is TGCGCCAGCACCCCGGGTGGGGATTCCTACGAGCAGTACTTC. Translated, it gives CASTPGGDSYEQYF. Looking up the rest from reference TRBV5-1 and TRBJ2-7 gives the full variable domain: KAGVTQTPRYLIKTRGQQVTLSCSPISGHRSVSWYQQTPGQGLQFLFEYFSETQRNKGNFPGRFSGRQFSNSRSEMNVSTLELGDSALYLCASTPGGDSYEQYFGPGTRLTVT.

This clone has a handful of counts. The rearrangement joins TRBV2 to TRBJ2-2, with D perhaps matching TRBD1 (5 bases). Germline CDR1 reads SNHLY; CDR2 reads FYNNEI. This CDR3 is built from 14 residues. Trimming left V 7 bases short and J 3 bases short, with 12 bases between. CDR3 sequence (DNA): TGTGCCAGCAAGCCGCAGGGCGACACCGGGGAGCTGTTTTTT. Protein sequence: CASKPQGDTGELFF.

The CDR3 spells CASTKFSSSGRAGSHEQYF. In nucleotides, the CDR3 is TGTGCCAGCACCAAATTTAGTTCGAGCGGGAGGGCCGGTTCCCACGAGCAGTACTTC. The V call is TRBV21-1, the J call TRBJ2-7; the listed D gene, TRBD2, was not tested against the DNA. TRBV21-1 is listed as a pseudogene. The CDR3 contains 19 residues.

The chain combines TRBV6-6 with TRBJ2-1; D is unclear. V lost 2 bases to trimming and J lost 6 bases, with 14 bases between them. Germline V gene lookup returns CDR1 MNHNY and CDR2 SVGAGI (reference sequence). CDR3 size: 15 residues. CDR3 residues: CASSYGLESTNEQFF. CDR3 nucleotide sequence: TGTGCCAGCAGTTACGGGCTAGAGAGCACCAATGAGCAGTTCTTC.

This clone was counted between two and nine times. The chain uses TRBV9 and TRBJ2-3; D call uncertain. CDR1 and CDR2 from the germline V gene are SGDLS and YYNGEE. The CDR3 extends over 12 amino acids. Trimming took off 0 bases at V and 2 bases at J, with 1 base between the two ends. CDR3 DNA sequence: TGTGCCAGCAGCGTAGTCACAGATACGCAGTATTTT. Its translation is CASSVVTDTQYF.

V and J are TRBV7-2 and TRBJ1-1, with D tentatively TRBD1 (5 bases). The germline gives CDR1 SGHTA, CDR2 FQGNSA. CDR3 length: 15 residues. Trimming removed 2 bases at V and 0 bases at J, with 10 bases between. The CDR3 nucleotides read TGTGCCAGCAGCTTACCGGGGACTCTGAACACTGAAGCTTTCTTT. It codes for CASSLPGTLNTEAFF.